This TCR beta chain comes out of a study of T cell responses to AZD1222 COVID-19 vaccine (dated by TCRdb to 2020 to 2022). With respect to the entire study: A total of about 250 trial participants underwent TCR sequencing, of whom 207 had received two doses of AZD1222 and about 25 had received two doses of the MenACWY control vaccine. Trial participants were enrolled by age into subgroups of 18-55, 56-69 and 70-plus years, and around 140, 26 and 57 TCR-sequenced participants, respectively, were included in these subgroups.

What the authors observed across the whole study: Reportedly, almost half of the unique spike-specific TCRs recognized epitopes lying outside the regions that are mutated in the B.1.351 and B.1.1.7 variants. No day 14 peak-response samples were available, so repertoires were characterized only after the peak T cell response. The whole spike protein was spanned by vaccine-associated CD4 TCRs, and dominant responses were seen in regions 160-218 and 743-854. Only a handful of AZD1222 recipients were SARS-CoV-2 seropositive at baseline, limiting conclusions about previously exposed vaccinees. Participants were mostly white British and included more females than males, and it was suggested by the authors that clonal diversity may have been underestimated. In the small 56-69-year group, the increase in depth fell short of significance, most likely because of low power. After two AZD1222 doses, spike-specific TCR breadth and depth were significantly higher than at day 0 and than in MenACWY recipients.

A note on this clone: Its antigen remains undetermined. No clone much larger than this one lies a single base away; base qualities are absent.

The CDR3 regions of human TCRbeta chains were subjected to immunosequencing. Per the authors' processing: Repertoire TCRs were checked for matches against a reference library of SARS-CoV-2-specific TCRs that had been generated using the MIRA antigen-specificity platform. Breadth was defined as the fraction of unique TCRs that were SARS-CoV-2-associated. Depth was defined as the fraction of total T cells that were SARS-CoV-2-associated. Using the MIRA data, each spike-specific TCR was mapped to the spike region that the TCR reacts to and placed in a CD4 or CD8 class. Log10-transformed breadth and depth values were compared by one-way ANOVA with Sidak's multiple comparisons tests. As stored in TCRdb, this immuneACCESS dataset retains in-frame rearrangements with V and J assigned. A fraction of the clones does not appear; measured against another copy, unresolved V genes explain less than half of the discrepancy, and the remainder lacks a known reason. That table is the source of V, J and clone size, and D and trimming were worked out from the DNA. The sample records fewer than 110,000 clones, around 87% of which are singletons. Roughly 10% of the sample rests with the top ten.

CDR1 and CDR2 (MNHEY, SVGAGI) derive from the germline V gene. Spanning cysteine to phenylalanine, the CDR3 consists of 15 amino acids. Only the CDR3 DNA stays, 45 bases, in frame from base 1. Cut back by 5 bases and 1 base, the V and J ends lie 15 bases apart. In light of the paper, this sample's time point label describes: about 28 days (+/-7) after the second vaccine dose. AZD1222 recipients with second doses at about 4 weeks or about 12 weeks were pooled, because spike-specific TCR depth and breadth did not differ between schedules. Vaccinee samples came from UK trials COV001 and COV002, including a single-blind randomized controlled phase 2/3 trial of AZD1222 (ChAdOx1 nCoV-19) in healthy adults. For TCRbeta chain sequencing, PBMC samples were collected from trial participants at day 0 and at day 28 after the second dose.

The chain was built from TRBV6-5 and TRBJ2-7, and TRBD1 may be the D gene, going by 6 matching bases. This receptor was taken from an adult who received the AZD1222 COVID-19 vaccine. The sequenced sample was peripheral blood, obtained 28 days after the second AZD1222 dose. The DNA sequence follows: TGTGCCAGCAGTCGAACCGGGACACAGTCCTACGAGCAGTACTTC. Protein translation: CASSRTGTQSYEQYF.